Detailed here is one T cell receptor (beta chain). Its antigen is unidentified. This CDR3 is built from 16 residues. The V and J ends lost 5 bases and 0 bases respectively, with 16 bases between them. The germline V gene has CDR1 SGHRS and CDR2 YFSETQ. This specimen belongs to a study of multiple sclerosis patients with progressive multifocal leukoencephalopathy. General study results and limits: Most PML patients had lower entropy, suggesting less diverse TRB repertoires.

Time point defined: less than 15 months of natalizumab therapy. The method was immunoSEQ multiplex PCR; TCRdb's version includes in-frame clones alone and lacks a portion of them. This table holds about 28,000 clones, 90% found once. This TCR derives from a human donor with multiple sclerosis. Sample: PBMCs, taken from a patient treated with natalizumab. The chain has TRBV5-1 and TRBJ2-3; D call uncertain. CDR3 sequence (DNA): TGCGCCAGCAGTCGTCCTGGACCCCCTAGCACAGATACGCAGTATTTT. It yields the protein CASSRPGPPSTDTQYF.